This TCR beta chain stems from a study of blood T cell repertoires in COVID-19. The assay was immunoSEQ multiplex PCR, and TCRdb's table has in-frame clones only and misses some. This sample yields over 250,000 clones, of which approximately 90% are seen a single time; around 2% belongs to the top ten. Living in 20 to 30 US areas, the participants were between roughly 18 and 95 years of age. This receptor was taken from a woman in her sixties in a cohort exposed to, infected with or recovered from COVID-19 (not recorded which). Sequencing was done on a sample of PBMCs or T cells enriched from blood (not recorded which).

The CDR3 DNA is TGTGCCAGCAGCCAAGATCTGGACAGCTCCTACGAGCAGTACTTC. Translation gives CASSQDLDSSYEQYF. J is TRBJ2-7 and V is TRBV4-2; D is possibly TRBD1 (6 bases). CDR3 length equals 15 residues. Trimming removed 0 bases at V and 0 bases at J, with 9 bases between. CDR1 is LGHNA and CDR2 is YNFKEQ in the germline V gene.